Each of the 24 T cell receptor beta chains below was sequenced from the same sample in a study of T-cell memory formation after mild COVID-19. TCRdb reprocessed the 5' RACE reads with MiXCR, giving one entry per CDR3 protein. The repertoire includes some 250,000 distinct CDR3 sequences, roughly 17% of them detected once, and more than 20% sits in the top ten. Sequenced material: PBMCs or a T cell subset sorted from them (not recorded which). These receptors were obtained from a man aged 18 to 29 who had mild COVID-19 (a few samples of this study predate the infection). Cell type and time point are not known.

V and J are TRBV12-3 or TRBV12-4 and TRBJ2-7; the match to TRBD1 covers 11 bases. CDR3 length equals 15 residues. Unmatched junction bases numbered 3, after V lost 5 bases and J lost 0 bases. CDR3 DNA sequence: TGTGCCAGCAGTCAAGGGACAGGGGGCTCCTACGAGCAGTACGTC. Protein sequence: CASSQGTGGSYEQYV.

Only a few counts were recorded for this clonotype. V usage is TRBV4-2 and J usage is TRBJ1-1; D gene unclear. Trimming shortened V by 2 bases and J by 1 base, and 8 bases separated the two germline ends. CDR1 is LGHNA, CDR2 YNFKEQ, per germline. The CDR3 sequence is 14 residues long. CDR3 loop: CASSQIDKNTEAFF. For the CDR3, the DNA is TGTGCCAGCAGCCAAATCGACAAGAACACTGAAGCTTTCTTT.

The CDR3 DNA reads as TGCGCCAGCAGCTTGGGCCAGGAAACAGAAAAACTGTTTTTT. This encodes CASSLGQETEKLFF. The chain employs TRBV5-1 and TRBJ1-4; D gene uncertain. V gave up 0 bases and J gave up 8 bases, with 11 bases separating them. The CDR3 has 14 residues. Germline lookup yields CDR1 SGHRS and CDR2 YFSETQ.

The gene calls are TRBV11-2 and TRBJ2-7, with TRBD1 matching 10 bases. Germline V gene sequence: CDR1 SGHAT, CDR2 FQNNGV. V trimming: 6 bases; J trimming: 5 bases; junction bases outside the gene matches: 7. CDR3 size: 14 residues. The CDR3 nucleotides are TGTGCCAGCAGGAGGGGGACAGGGGACCACGAGCAGTACGTC. The encoded protein is CASRRGTGDHEQYV.

The chain combines TRBV7-9 with TRBJ2-1, with unresolved D. CDR1 and CDR2 from the germline V gene are SEHNR and FQNEAQ (reference sequence). CDR3 size: 12 residues. V shed 11 bases and J shed 7 bases, with 15 bases lying between them. The CDR3 bases are TGTGCCCCCGAGCTCACTCGTAATGAGCAGTTCTTC. As protein: CAPELTRNEQFF. The full variable domain, in which reference TRBV7-9 and TRBJ2-1 provide the parts outside the CDR3, is DTGVSQNPRHKITKRGQNVTFRCDPISEHNRLYWYRQTLGQGPEFLTYFQNEAQLEKSRLLSDRFSAERPKGSFSTLEIQRTEQGDSAMYLCAPELTRNEQFFGPGTRLTVL.

This clonotype was found a few times. The CDR3 nucleotides read TGCGCCAGCAGCCAAGAGGAGTCAGGGTCCTACGAGCAGTACTTC. Its translation: CASSQEESGSYEQYF. V and J are TRBV4-1 and TRBJ2-7; D perhaps matches TRBD1 (5 bases). This CDR3 has 15 amino acids. Germline-derived CDR1 and CDR2 are MGHRA and YSYEKL. V was pared by 0 bases and J by 1 base, with 10 bases between.

The sample holds many counts of this clonotype. The chain carries TRBV5-1 and TRBJ2-2, with no clear D. The CDR3 totals 13 residues. From germline, CDR1 is SGHRS and CDR2 YFSETQ. Trimming cost V 0 bases and J 9 bases, with 9 bases left between them. The CDR3 here is CASSLVSDRELFF. The CDR3 nucleotides read TGCGCCAGCAGCTTGGTGTCTGACAGGGAGCTGTTTTTT.

V is TRBV7-9 and J is TRBJ1-2; no clear D gene. CDR1 SEHNR and CDR2 FQNEAQ come from the germline V gene (reference sequence). The CDR3 totals 15 residues. Trimming pared 7 bases from V and 0 bases from J, leaving 15 bases between. The CDR3 bases are TGTGCCAGCAACTCGCCGGGCCTCCCTAACTATGGCTACACCTTC. This gives the protein CASNSPGLPNYGYTF. The entire variable domain, with the rest obtained from reference TRBV7-9 and TRBJ1-2, is as follows: DTGVSQNPRHKITKRGQNVTFRCDPISEHNRLYWYRQTLGQGPEFLTYFQNEAQLEKSRLLSDRFSAERPKGSFSTLEIQRTEQGDSAMYLCASNSPGLPNYGYTFGSGTRLTVV.

This chain links TRBV20-1 with TRBJ1-3, with D possibly matching TRBD1 (6 bases). CDR1 is DFQATT and CDR2 is SNEGSKA in the germline V gene (reference sequence). This CDR3 region has 12 residues. The V and J ends lost 4 bases and 7 bases respectively, with 11 bases between them. CDR3 residues: CSAKQGWNTIYF. The CDR3 DNA reads as TGCAGTGCTAAACAGGGATGGAACACCATATATTTT.

This chain links TRBV5-1 with TRBJ1-2; D not certain. The CDR3 contains 14 residues. V shed 1 base and J shed 4 bases, with 11 bases lying between them. Germline lookup yields CDR1 SGHRS and CDR2 YFSETQ. The CDR3 loop reads CASSLSDGVYGYTF. CDR3 sequence (DNA): TGCGCCAGCAGCTTGTCCGACGGAGTCTATGGCTACACCTTC.

The chain recombines TRBV6-5 with TRBJ1-1; no clear D. V was cut by 0 bases and J by 1 base, with 6 bases left in between. There are 14 residues in the CDR3. Germline V lookup: CDR1 MNHEY, CDR2 SVGAGI. The CDR3 loop is CASSYSSPNTEAFF. The CDR3 nucleotides are TGTGCCAGCAGTTACTCGTCCCCGAACACTGAAGCTTTCTTT.

The chain links TRBV20-1 to TRBJ2-3; no clear D. The CDR3 is 14 amino acids. V shed 2 bases and J shed 1 base, with 10 bases lying between them. CDR1 DFQATT and CDR2 SNEGSKA come from the germline V gene (reference sequence). The CDR3 sequence: CSARHGDRTDTQYF. CDR3 coding DNA: TGCAGTGCTAGACACGGAGACCGCACAGATACGCAGTATTTT.

The chain is built from TRBV5-1 and TRBJ1-5; D is undetermined. Germline CDR1 is SGHRS and CDR2 is YFSETQ. V was cut by 4 bases and J by 7 bases, with 15 bases left in between. The CDR3 runs to 14 residues. Here the CDR3 DNA reads TGCGCCAGCAGCCCTGAACCCTGGGGACAGCCCCAGCATTTT. Its protein is CASSPEPWGQPQHF.

This clonotype turned up a few times. The rearrangement uses TRBV7-2 and TRBJ2-1, with 8 bases that match TRBD2. V shed 5 bases, J shed 6 bases, and the junction held 9 bases outside the gene matches. From germline, CDR1 is SGHTA and CDR2 FQGNSA. The CDR3 totals 15 residues. Here the CDR3 DNA reads TGTGCCAGCAGCCTAACTAGCGGCGGGTCCAATGAGCAGTTCTTC. It is translated as CASSLTSGGSNEQFF.

J is TRBJ2-2 and V is TRBV7-2; the match to TRBD2 covers 9 bases. The germline gives CDR1 SGHTA, CDR2 FQGNSA. The CDR3 is 16 residues long. The V gene end was trimmed by 3 bases and the J gene end by 4 bases; junction bases not matched to a gene: 6. In nucleotides, the CDR3 is TGTGCCAGCAGCTTTAGGCTAGCGGGGAGCACCGGGGAGCTGTTTTTT. This sequence encodes CASSFRLAGSTGELFF.

The gene calls are TRBV5-1 and TRBJ2-5; D is uncertain. The CDR3 has 13 amino acids. Germline V gene lookup returns CDR1 SGHRS and CDR2 YFSETQ. V was pared by 4 bases and J by 0 bases, with 7 bases between. CDR3 in DNA: TGCGCCAGCAGCCCGCAATACCAAGAGACCCAGTACTTC. This translates into CASSPQYQETQYF.

This clonotype was recorded many times. V and J are TRBV5-1 and TRBJ2-1; D is undetermined. Germline V lookup: CDR1 SGHRS, CDR2 YFSETQ. Trimming took 2 bases from V and 5 from J, leaving 2 bases between them. The CDR3 runs to 11 residues. In DNA form, the CDR3 reads TGCGCCAGCAGCTTAAACAATGAGCAGTTCTTC. Translating gives CASSLNNEQFF.

This clonotype was detected a few times. The chain carries TRBV29-1 and TRBJ2-7, with D possibly matching TRBD2 (7 bases). CDR1 is SQVTM and CDR2 is ANQGSEA in the germline V gene. The CDR3 sequence is 15 residues long. Trimming removed 2 bases from V and 2 bases from J, with 16 bases in between. CDR3 DNA sequence: TGCAGCGTTGAACTCGGGCGGGGGCGACCCTACGAGCAGTACTTC. This encodes CSVELGRGRPYEQYF.

V is TRBV6-1 and J is TRBJ1-2; 9 positions agree with TRBD1. The CDR3 runs 15 residues. Germline V gene lookup returns CDR1 MNHNS and CDR2 SASEGT. The J segment lost 8 bases and the V segment lost 2 bases, leaving 9 bases of the junction unmatched. The CDR3 coding sequence is TGTGCCAGCAGTGAATCCCGAGGACAGGGGTTCGGCTACACCTTC. This sequence encodes CASSESRGQGFGYTF.

This clonotype appeared a few times. The chain carries TRBV6-2 or TRBV6-3 and TRBJ1-5, with 7 positions matching TRBD1. J lost 2 bases, V lost 10 bases, and 17 bases had no gene match. From germline, CDR1 is MNHEY and CDR2 SVGEGT. The CDR3 totals 17 residues. CDR3 sequence: CATVPGDREWGNQPQHF. The DNA for the CDR3 is TGTGCCACAGTGCCCGGTGACAGGGAATGGGGCAATCAGCCCCAGCATTTT.

This clonotype was detected only a few times. The chain uses TRBV7-9 and TRBJ2-7; D is unclear. The CDR3 has 14 residues. Trimming removed 5 bases from V and 0 bases from J, with 11 bases in between. Germline V lookup: CDR1 SEHNR, CDR2 FQNEAQ (reference sequence). The CDR3 DNA reads TGTGCCAGCAGCGTGGACGGCAGCTCCTACGAGCAGTACGTC. Translating gives CASSVDGSSYEQYV.

This clonotype has just a few counts. This chain connects TRBV6-2 or TRBV6-3 to TRBJ2-7, with 7 bases fitting TRBD1. Unmatched junction bases numbered 8, after V lost 10 bases and J lost 2 bases. Germline loops: CDR1 MNHEY, CDR2 SVGEGT. The CDR3 has 13 amino acids. The CDR3 DNA follows: TGTGCCATCAGGGGGACACTTGCCTACGAGCAGTACGTC. Residues: CAIRGTLAYEQYV.

This clonotype was detected only a few times. The CDR3 region is CASSLDLLGEDTGELFF. The CDR3 DNA reads as TGTGCCAGCAGCTTAGATCTGCTTGGGGAAGACACCGGGGAGCTGTTTTTT. This chain links TRBV11-2 with TRBJ2-2; no definite D call. Looked up from germline, CDR1 is SGHAT and CDR2 is FQNNGV. The CDR3 spans 17 residues. V lost 0 bases and J lost 3, with 14 bases in between. The whole variable domain, filled in from reference TRBV11-2 and TRBJ2-2, reads EAGVAQSPRYKIIEKRQSVAFWCNPISGHATLYWYQQILGQGPKLLIQFQNNGVVDDSQLPKDRFSAERLKGVDSTLKIQPAKLEDSAVYLCASSLDLLGEDTGELFFGEGSRLTVL.

This rearrangement joins TRBV7-9 to TRBJ2-7; unclear D gene. This CDR3 region has 15 residues. Trimming took off 0 bases at V and 0 bases at J, with 9 bases between the two ends. Per germline, CDR1 SEHNR and CDR2 FQNEAQ (reference sequence). CDR3 DNA sequence: TGTGCCAGCAGCTTAGCAGGGCCCTCCTCCTACGAGCAGTACTTC. Translated, it gives CASSLAGPSSYEQYF.